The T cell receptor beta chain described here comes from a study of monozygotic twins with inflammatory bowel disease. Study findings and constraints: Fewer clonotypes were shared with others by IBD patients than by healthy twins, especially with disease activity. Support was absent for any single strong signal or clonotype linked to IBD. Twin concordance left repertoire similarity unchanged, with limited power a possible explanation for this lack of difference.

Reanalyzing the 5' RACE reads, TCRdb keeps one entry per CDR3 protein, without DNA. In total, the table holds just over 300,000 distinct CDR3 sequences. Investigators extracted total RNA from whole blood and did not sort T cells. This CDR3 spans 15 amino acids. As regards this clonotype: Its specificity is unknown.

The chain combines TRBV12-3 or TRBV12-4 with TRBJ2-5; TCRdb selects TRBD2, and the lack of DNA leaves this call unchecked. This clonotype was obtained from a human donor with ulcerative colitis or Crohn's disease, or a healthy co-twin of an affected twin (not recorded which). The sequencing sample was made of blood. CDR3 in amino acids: CASREGPTVPETQYF.